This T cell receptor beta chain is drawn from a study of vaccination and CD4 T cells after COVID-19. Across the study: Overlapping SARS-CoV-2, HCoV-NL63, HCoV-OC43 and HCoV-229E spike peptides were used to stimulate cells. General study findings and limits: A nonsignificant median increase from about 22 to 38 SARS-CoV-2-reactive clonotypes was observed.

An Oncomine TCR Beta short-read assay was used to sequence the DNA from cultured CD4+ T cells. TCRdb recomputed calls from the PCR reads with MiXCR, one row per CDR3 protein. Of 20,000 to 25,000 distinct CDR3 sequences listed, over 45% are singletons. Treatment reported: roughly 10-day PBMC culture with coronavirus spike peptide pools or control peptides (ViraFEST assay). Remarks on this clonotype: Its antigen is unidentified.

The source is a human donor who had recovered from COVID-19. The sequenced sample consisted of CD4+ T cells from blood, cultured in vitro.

CDR3 loop: CASSDRSSYNSPLHF. CDR3 DNA: TGTGCCAGCAGCGACAGGAGCTCCTATAATTCACCCCTCCACTTT. The gene calls are TRBV3-1 and TRBJ1-6, with TRBD1 as a possible D gene (6 bases). The germline V and J ends were trimmed by 5 bases and 0 bases, with 8 bases remaining between them. This CDR3 has 15 amino acids. Germline V gives CDR1 LGHDT, CDR2 YNNKEL (reference sequence). The full variable domain, in which reference TRBV3-1 and TRBJ1-6 provide the parts outside the CDR3, is DTAVSQTPKYLVTQMGNDKSIKCEQNLGHDTMYWYKQDSKKFLKIMFSYNNKELIINETVPNRFSPKSPDKAHLNLHINSLELGDSAVYFCASSDRSSYNSPLHFGNGTRLTVT.